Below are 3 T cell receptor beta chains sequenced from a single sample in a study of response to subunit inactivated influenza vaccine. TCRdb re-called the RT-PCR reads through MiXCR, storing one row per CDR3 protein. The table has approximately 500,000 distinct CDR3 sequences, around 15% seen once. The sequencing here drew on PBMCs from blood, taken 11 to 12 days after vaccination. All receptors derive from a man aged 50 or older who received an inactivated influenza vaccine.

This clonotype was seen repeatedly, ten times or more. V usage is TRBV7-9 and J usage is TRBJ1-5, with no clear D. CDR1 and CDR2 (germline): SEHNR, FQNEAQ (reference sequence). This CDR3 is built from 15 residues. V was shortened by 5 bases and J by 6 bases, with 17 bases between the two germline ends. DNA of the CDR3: TGTGCCAGCAGCCGCGGAGGGCGGCGGGGTCAGCCCCAGCATTTT. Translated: CASSRGGRRGQPQHF.

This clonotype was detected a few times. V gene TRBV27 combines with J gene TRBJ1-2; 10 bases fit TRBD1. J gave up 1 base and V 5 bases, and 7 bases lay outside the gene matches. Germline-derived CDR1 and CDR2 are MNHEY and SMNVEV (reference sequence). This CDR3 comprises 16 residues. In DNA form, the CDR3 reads TGTGCCAGCAGTCCAGACAGGGGGCGGGGTAACTATGGCTACACCTTC. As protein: CASSPDRGRGNYGYTF.

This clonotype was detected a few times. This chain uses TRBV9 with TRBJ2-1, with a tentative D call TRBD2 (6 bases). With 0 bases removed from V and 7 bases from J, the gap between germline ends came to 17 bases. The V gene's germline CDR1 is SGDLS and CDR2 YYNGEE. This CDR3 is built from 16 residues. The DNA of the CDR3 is TGTGCCAGCAGCGTAGAATCTAGCGCGGGGAAAAATGAGCAGTTCTTC. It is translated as CASSVESSAGKNEQFF.